This passage covers 21 T cell receptor beta chains from one sample sequenced in a study of response to subunit inactivated influenza vaccine. TCRdb called the RT-PCR reads again in MiXCR, with one record for every CDR3 protein. The data contain over 150,000 distinct CDR3 sequences, around 10% of them singletons. The specimen was CD8+ T cells sorted from PBMCs, collected approximately 25 months after vaccination. The source is a man aged 45-69 years who received an inactivated influenza vaccine.

V and J are TRBV7-6 and TRBJ2-7; D gene uncertain. Germline V CDR1 and CDR2: SGHVS, FNYEAQ. The CDR3 extends over 14 amino acids. Trimming removed 0 bases from V and 5 bases from J, with 11 bases in between. The CDR3 sequence: CASSLAGRGHEQYF. Written as DNA, the CDR3 is TGTGCCAGCAGCTTAGCGGGAAGAGGCCACGAGCAGTACTTC. The full variable domain, completed using reference TRBV7-6 and TRBJ2-7, is GAGVSQSPRYKVTKRGQDVALRCDPISGHVSLYWYRQALGQGPEFLTYFNYEAQQDKSGLPNDRFSAERPEGSISTLTIQRTEQRDSAMYRCASSLAGRGHEQYFGPGTRLTVT.

The chain couples TRBV6-1 to TRBJ2-1; D is uncertain. Per germline, CDR1 MNHNS and CDR2 SASEGT. The CDR3 has 15 amino acids. V was cut by 6 bases and J by 7 bases, with 19 bases left in between. The DNA for the CDR3 is TGTGCCAGCAGCCTGGACGTCGGAGCTACTAATGAGCAGTTCTTC. As protein: CASSLDVGATNEQFF.

This clonotype was found a few times. This rearrangement joins TRBV7-8 to TRBJ2-5, with 10 bases that match TRBD2. The CDR3 covers 17 residues. V shed 5 bases, J shed 1 base, and the junction held 10 bases outside the gene matches. Germline V CDR1 and CDR2: SGHVS, FQNEAQ. Here the CDR3 DNA reads TGTGCCAGCAGCCCCTCTCTAGCGGGAGAGGTCCAAGAGACCCAGTACTTC. It yields the protein CASSPSLAGEVQETQYF.

Remarks on this clonotype: A single base separates this from a much larger clone, so it may be a read error. The rearrangement uses TRBV11-2 and TRBJ2-3; D may be TRBD1 or TRBD2 (5 bases each). Per the germline V gene, CDR1 is SGHAT and CDR2 is FQNNGV. The CDR3 is 15 residues long. The CDR3 is CASSFTGLSIDTQYF. DNA of the CDR3: TGTGCCAGCAGCTTCACAGGACTTAGCATAGATACGCAGTATTTT.

In its sample, this clonotype was seen a few times. V and J are TRBV7-3 and TRBJ2-2; 7 bases match TRBD1. CDR3 length: 16 amino acids. V was clipped by 6 bases and J by 3 bases; unmatched bases: 10. Germline V gene sequence: CDR1 SGHTA, CDR2 FQGTGA. The CDR3 region is CASSYHRGPYTGELFF. In DNA, the CDR3 is TGTGCCAGCAGTTACCACAGGGGCCCCTACACCGGGGAGCTGTTTTTT.

The chain links TRBV7-2 to TRBJ2-7, with TRBD2 matching 9 bases. Germline loops: CDR1 SGHTA, CDR2 FQGNSA. V lost 1 base, J lost 7 bases, and 2 bases stayed unmatched. The CDR3 sequence is 13 residues long. The CDR3 DNA reads as TGTGCCAGCAGCTTAGGGACTAGCGATGAGCAGTACTTC. It yields the protein CASSLGTSDEQYF. The full variable domain, with the rest looked up from reference TRBV7-2 and TRBJ2-7, is GAGVSQSPSNKVTEKGKDVELRCDPISGHTALYWYRQSLGQGLEFLIYFQGNSAPDKSGLPSDRFSAERTGGSVSTLTIQRTQQEDSAVYLCASSLGTSDEQYFGPGTRLTVT.

The chain uses TRBV7-9 and TRBJ2-1; D call uncertain. V lost 5 bases and J lost 0, with 14 bases in between. Germline CDR1 SEHNR, CDR2 FQNEAQ (reference sequence). The CDR3 runs to 16 residues. CDR3 loop: CASSPLSVRSYNEQFF. CDR3 in DNA: TGTGCCAGCAGCCCTCTTAGTGTTCGCTCCTACAATGAGCAGTTCTTC.

The genes are TRBV30 and TRBJ2-1; 9 bases line up with TRBD2. Germline trimming cut 0 bases from V and 4 bases from J; bases unmatched to any gene: 4. Per the germline V gene, CDR1 is GTSNPN and CDR2 is SVGIG (reference sequence). CDR3 length: 15 amino acids. CDR3: CAWSVAGGSYNEQFF. DNA of the CDR3: TGTGCCTGGAGTGTGGCGGGGGGGTCGTACAATGAGCAGTTCTTC.

This clonotype was picked up a small number of times. This sequence joins TRBV6-5 and TRBJ2-1; possibly TRBD2 for D (5 bases). The germline V gene encodes CDR1 MNHEY and CDR2 SVGAGI. The CDR3 runs to 14 residues. V was trimmed by 1 base and J by 6 bases, leaving 10 bases between them. CDR3 sequence: CASSYYGLSNEQFF. In DNA form, the CDR3 reads TGTGCCAGCAGTTACTACGGACTGAGCAATGAGCAGTTCTTC.

This clonotype was recorded many times. V gene TRBV4-3 combines with J gene TRBJ2-1; no firm D call. The germline V and J ends were trimmed by 0 bases and 8 bases, with 11 bases remaining between them. Germline lookup yields CDR1 LGHNA and CDR2 YSLEER. This CDR3 region has 14 residues. The CDR3 region has the DNA TGCGCCAGCAGCCAAGATGAAAATTGGGATGAGCAGTTCTTC. Its protein product is CASSQDENWDEQFF.

The rearrangement links TRBV12-3 or TRBV12-4 to TRBJ2-3; D is undetermined. This CDR3 has 15 amino acids. Trimming left V 5 bases short and J 0 bases short, with 12 bases between. CDR3 DNA sequence: TGTGCCAGCAGTCCCCCCGGGTTTAGCACAGATACGCAGTATTTT. Translation gives CASSPPGFSTDTQYF.

This clonotype has just a few counts. The J gene is TRBJ2-7, the V gene TRBV14; 7 nucleotides align to TRBD1. The CDR3 length is 14 residues. The germline CDR1 and CDR2 sequences are SGHDN and FVKESK. V was pared by 1 base and J by 5 bases, with 5 bases of the junction left unmatched. CDR3 amino acids: CASSQVRGYHEQYF. Here the CDR3 DNA reads TGTGCCAGCAGCCAAGTCAGGGGGTACCACGAGCAGTACTTC.

This clonotype turned up a few times. The V and J genes are TRBV12-3 or TRBV12-4 and TRBJ2-5; possible D gene TRBD2, 6 bases. This CDR3 contains 13 residues. V lost 6 bases and J lost 4, with 12 bases in between. The CDR3 DNA reads as TGTGCCAGCAGACGGGGGACTGCAGAGACCCAGTACTTC. Translated: CASRRGTAETQYF.

This clonotype was counted at least ten times. The CDR3: CASSDPDTQYF. The CDR3 coding sequence is TGTGCCAGCAGCGACCCAGATACGCAGTATTTT. V usage is TRBV9 and J usage is TRBJ2-3, with unresolved D. The germline V and J ends were trimmed by 3 bases and 4 bases, with 3 bases remaining between them. CDR3 length: 11 residues. Germline lookup yields CDR1 SGDLS and CDR2 YYNGEE.

The chain combines TRBV11-2 with TRBJ2-4; D remains unclear. Germline V gene data show CDR1 as SGHAT and CDR2 as FQNNGV. With 1 base removed from V and 4 bases from J, the gap between germline ends came to 8 bases. This CDR3 has 14 residues. The chain's CDR3 is CASSLGWFKNIQYF. As DNA, the CDR3 is TGTGCCAGCAGCTTAGGTTGGTTTAAAAACATTCAGTACTTC.

The V call is TRBV19, the J call TRBJ2-2, with no clear D. The CDR3 runs 17 residues. Trimming left V 3 bases short and J 0 bases short, with 14 bases between. Germline CDR1 reads LNHDA; CDR2 reads SQIVND (reference sequence). CDR3 nucleotides: TGTGCCAGTAGTATTATACCGGAAACTCCGAACACCGGGGAGCTGTTTTTT. Translating gives CASSIIPETPNTGELFF.

The chain joins TRBV7-9 to TRBJ2-2, with D hard to call. The V and J ends lost 2 bases and 4 bases respectively, with 11 bases between them. The length of the CDR3 is 15 residues. Germline lookup yields CDR1 SEHNR and CDR2 FQNEAQ (reference sequence). The CDR3 region has the DNA TGTGCCAGCAGCTTATTGGTAGTCAGCACCGGGGAGCTGTTTTTT. It codes for CASSLLVVSTGELFF.

V usage is TRBV7-9 and J usage is TRBJ2-5; D is unresolved. This CDR3 comprises 13 residues. V dropped 11 bases and J dropped 0 bases, with 13 bases sitting between them. CDR1 SEHNR and CDR2 FQNEAQ come from the germline V gene (reference sequence). CDR3 protein: CAAGPGDQETQYF. For the CDR3, the DNA is TGTGCCGCAGGCCCTGGCGACCAAGAGACCCAGTACTTC.

This clonotype showed up many times. The chain has TRBV4-2 and TRBJ1-3; D gene unclear. There are 20 residues in the CDR3. The V end lost 4 bases, the J end lost 0 bases, and 25 bases lay between the germline ends. Looked up from germline, CDR1 is LGHNA and CDR2 is YNFKEQ. CDR3 sequence (DNA): TGTGCCAGCAGCCCCGTGCCAGGCCCGGCTACCGCACTCTCTGGAAACACCATATATTTT. Protein product: CASSPVPGPATALSGNTIYF.

The chain uses TRBV28 and TRBJ2-1, with a weak D call TRBD2 (6 bases). Trimming took 3 bases from V and 6 from J, leaving 12 bases between them. CDR1 is MDHEN, CDR2 SYDVKM, per germline. The CDR3 is made up of 14 amino acids. This chain's CDR3 is CASSFVLGGNEQFF. In DNA form, the CDR3 reads TGTGCCAGCAGTTTTGTCCTGGGGGGCAATGAGCAGTTCTTC.

The gene calls are TRBV27 and TRBJ2-5, with D possibly matching TRBD1 (5 bases). The CDR3 extends over 13 amino acids. V was cut by 8 bases and J by 5 bases, with 15 bases left in between. Germline V CDR1 and CDR2: MNHEY, SMNVEV (reference sequence). The CDR3 sequence: CASGPLGRETQYF. CDR3 nucleotide sequence: TGTGCCAGCGGGCCCTTGGGGCGGGAGACCCAGTACTTC.